This TCR beta chain was sequenced in a study of blood T cell repertoires in COVID-19. Study in general: Spain, Italy and the United States supplied samples that represented acute and convalescent COVID-19. In each case, the material was cDNA or gDNA derived from T cells, B-cell-depleted T cells, or PBMCs.

Original analysis: Reference gene primers were amplified, and this amplification served to estimate nucleated cell counts. The table came from immunoSEQ multiplex PCR; TCRdb's copy has only in-frame clones and leaves some out. V and J calls and clone size are copied from that table; D and trimming were computed from the DNA. Among fewer than 200,000 clones listed, roughly 81% were seen once. The sample was peripheral blood. The sequence was obtained from a woman over 75 with COVID-19, enrolled during active disease.

CDR3 sequence: CAAGGSADRTYGYTF. DNA for the CDR3: TGTGCCGCGGGGGGTTCCGCCGACAGAACCTATGGCTACACCTTC. V gene TRBV28 combines with J gene TRBJ1-2, with D maybe TRBD1 (5 bases). Germline assignment: CDR1 MDHEN and CDR2 SYDVKM. The germline V and J ends were trimmed by 11 bases and 4 bases, with 23 bases remaining between them. CDR3 length: 15 residues.